This T cell receptor beta chain was recorded in a study of shared clonotypes between healthy human individuals (TCRdb year 2020). The study in broad terms: The cohort comprised two women and a few men aged 18 to 49 years. Per donor, three plates each were used for CD4 naive and CD4 memory, two for CD8 naive, and one for CD8 memory. To estimate repertoire size and how much clonotype sharing occurs between individuals, the study deeply sequenced the blood TCR repertoires of several healthy adults. To increase sequencing depth and limit assay-specific biases, TCR repertoire library preparation and sequencing were carried out by different laboratories using diverse techniques. Between about 0.8 and 8.9 billion PBMCs per donor were obtained by leukapheresis.

A word on this clone: No antigen is known for it. Base qualities are not provided; no much larger clone lies one nucleotide away.

Broad study findings and their caveats: Based on pairwise subsampling, the degree of clonotype sharing among donors was expected to be affected by sequencing depth. Estimated clonotype richness was generally larger for naive than for memory subsets. Incomplete sequencing was indicated by rarefaction of sorted-subset datasets, despite the large sequencing depth. Compared with non-shared clonotypes, the clonotypes found in all four sorted-subset donors had higher generation probabilities. Because the study included only a small number of donors, the genetic and exposure-history diversity represented was limited. Only blood was sampled, and tissue TCR repertoires likely differ from those in blood. Roughly 5% of naive CD4, 3.5% of naive CD8, 2% to 2.5% of memory CD4, and less than 0.45% of memory CD8 clonotypes were shared across a few donors.

Using the deep immunoSEQ assay, multiplex PCR amplified TCR CDR3 regions from genomic DNA. Extracted genomic DNA from each cell subset was distributed evenly across all wells of several immunoSEQ 96-well plates, and each plate was treated as a replicate. For sorted subsets, around 200 ng genomic DNA, equal to tens of thousands of T cell genomes, was loaded into each replicate PCR. Purified libraries were quantified with a Qubit 3.0 fluorometer, sized on a Bioanalyzer 2100, and re-quantified with the KAPA Library Quantification kit. Each immunoSEQ 96-well plate was sequenced on its own single-read 150-cycle Illumina NextSeq 550 flow cell. As for how the authors treated the data: Because the immunoSEQ output held only junctional sequences and lacked quality scores, the filtering could not match the filtering applied to full-length reads. Sequences were annotated with PyIR, a Python wrapper for IgBLAST v1.9, and V/J genes and CDR3 were assigned using IMGT germline references. Any read was removed if the V/J assignment was weak (E-value above 1e-6), the CDR3 was missing, or the read contained stop codons, out-of-frame junctions, or ambiguous translated residues. V3J clonotypes were defined as sequences sharing an identical inferred V gene, J gene, and CDR3 amino acid sequence. Percentage overlap between repertoires was computed as shared unique clonotypes divided by the size of the smaller repertoire. Richness of each repertoire was evaluated using RTK rarefaction, the Chao1 estimator, and Recon v2.1 estimates of unobserved clonotypes. OLGA was used to compute generation probabilities for all TCRbeta clonotypes that the gDNA method yielded from a handful of donors. As stored in TCRdb, this immuneACCESS dataset retains in-frame rearrangements with V and J assigned. A fraction of the clones does not appear; measured against another copy, unresolved V genes explain less than half of the discrepancy, and the remainder lacks a known reason. The V and J calls and clone size are taken from that table; D and trimming were inferred from the DNA. Within this sample are 1.5 million to 2.5 million clones, with roughly 94% of them counted one time only. The ten largest make up roughly 1.2% of the sample.

The V and J ends are trimmed by 0 bases and 1 base, leaving 7 bases between them. Based on the germline V gene, the CDR1 and CDR2 sequences are MNHNS and SASEGT. The CDR3, cysteine through phenylalanine, is 14 amino acids long. Solely the CDR3 DNA is kept, with 42 bases framed from the first base. CD8 naive samples were CD45RO-negative cells positively selected for CCR7, giving a CD45RA+CCR7+ population that excluded TemRA cells. Healthy HIV-negative adults with no recently reported acute infections or vaccinations were included as donors. All donors were Caucasian adults living in Nashville, Tennessee, USA. Blood was obtained by leukapheresis, after which PBMCs were separated by Ficoll-Histopaque density gradient centrifugation and cryopreserved in liquid nitrogen vapor phase. Purity and quantity of every magnetically sorted T cell population were checked by analytical flow cytometry. From each sorted fraction, genomic DNA was isolated and quantified by UV absorbance on a Nanodrop 2000c.

The rearranged segments are TRBV6-1 and TRBJ2-7; a confident D gene designation cannot be given. This clonotype was sampled from a man aged 18-30 years in good health. The specimen was naive CD8+ T cells sorted from blood. Per the publication, the cell subset or site label means: CD45RA+CCR7+. The CDR3 corresponds to CASSEAGVSYEQYF. Here is the DNA: TGTGCCAGCAGTGAAGCTGGAGTTTCCTACGAGCAGTACTTC.